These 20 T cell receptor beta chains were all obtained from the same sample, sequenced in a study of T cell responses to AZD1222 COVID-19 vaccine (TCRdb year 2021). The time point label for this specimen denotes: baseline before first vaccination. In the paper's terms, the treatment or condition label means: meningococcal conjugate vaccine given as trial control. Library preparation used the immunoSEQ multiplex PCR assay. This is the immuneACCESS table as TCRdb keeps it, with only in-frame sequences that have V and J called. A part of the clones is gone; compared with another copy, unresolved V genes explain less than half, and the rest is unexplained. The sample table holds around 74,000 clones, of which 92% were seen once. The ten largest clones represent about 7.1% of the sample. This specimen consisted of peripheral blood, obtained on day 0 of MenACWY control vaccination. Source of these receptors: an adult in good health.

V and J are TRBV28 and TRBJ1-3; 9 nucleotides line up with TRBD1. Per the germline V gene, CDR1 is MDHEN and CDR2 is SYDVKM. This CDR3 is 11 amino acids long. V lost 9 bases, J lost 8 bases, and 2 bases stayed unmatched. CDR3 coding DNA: TGTGCCAGTACAGGGGGCTACACCATATATTTT. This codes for CASTGGYTIYF.

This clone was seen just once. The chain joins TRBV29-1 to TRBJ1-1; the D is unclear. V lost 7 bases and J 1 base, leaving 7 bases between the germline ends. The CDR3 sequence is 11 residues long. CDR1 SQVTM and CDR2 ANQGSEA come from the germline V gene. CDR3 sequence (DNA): TGCAGCGAGCAGTCGAACACTGAAGCTTTCTTT. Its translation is CSEQSNTEAFF. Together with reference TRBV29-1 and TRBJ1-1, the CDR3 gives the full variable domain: SAVISQKPSRDICQRGTSLTIQCQVDSQVTMMFWYRQQPGQSLTLIATANQGSEATYESGFVIDKFPISRPNLTFSTLTVSNMSPEDSSIYLCSEQSNTEAFFGQGTRLTVV.

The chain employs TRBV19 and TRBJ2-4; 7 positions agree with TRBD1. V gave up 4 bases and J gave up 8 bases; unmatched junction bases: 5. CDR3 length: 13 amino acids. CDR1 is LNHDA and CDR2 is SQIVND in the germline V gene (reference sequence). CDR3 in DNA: TGTGCCAGTAGTACTGACAGGGTTTACATTCAGTACTTC. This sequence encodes CASSTDRVYIQYF.

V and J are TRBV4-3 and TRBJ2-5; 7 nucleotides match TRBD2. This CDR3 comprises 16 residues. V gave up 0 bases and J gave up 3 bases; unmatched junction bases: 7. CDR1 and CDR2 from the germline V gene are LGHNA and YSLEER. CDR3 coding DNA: TGCGCCAGCAGCCAAGAGAGGGCGGGAGCTGAAGAGACCCAGTACTTC. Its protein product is CASSQERAGAEETQYF.

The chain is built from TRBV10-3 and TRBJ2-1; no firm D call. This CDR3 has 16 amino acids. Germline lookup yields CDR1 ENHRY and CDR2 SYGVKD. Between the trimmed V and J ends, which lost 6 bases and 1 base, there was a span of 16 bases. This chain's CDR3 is CAISSEGPSSYNEQFF. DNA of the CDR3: TGTGCCATCAGCTCGGAAGGGCCTAGTTCCTACAATGAGCAGTTCTTC.

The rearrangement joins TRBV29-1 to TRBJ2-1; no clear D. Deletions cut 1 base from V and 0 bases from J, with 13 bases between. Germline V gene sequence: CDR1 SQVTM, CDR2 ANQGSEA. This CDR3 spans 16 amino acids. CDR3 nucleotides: TGCAGCGTTGAAGGAGTCCCCGATAGCTCCTACAATGAGCAGTTCTTC. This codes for CSVEGVPDSSYNEQFF.

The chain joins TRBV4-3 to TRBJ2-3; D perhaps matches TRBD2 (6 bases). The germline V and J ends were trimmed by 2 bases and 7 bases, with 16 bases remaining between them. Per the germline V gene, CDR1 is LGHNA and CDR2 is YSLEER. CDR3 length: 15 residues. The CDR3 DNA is TGCGCCAGCAGCCAACAAGGGTTAGCGGAAAATACGCAGTATTTT. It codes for CASSQQGLAENTQYF.

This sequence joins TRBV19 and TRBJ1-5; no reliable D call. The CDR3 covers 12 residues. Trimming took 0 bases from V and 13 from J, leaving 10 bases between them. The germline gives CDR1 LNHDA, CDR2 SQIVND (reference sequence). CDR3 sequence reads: CASSIERGPQHF. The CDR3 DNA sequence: TGTGCCAGTAGTATAGAAAGAGGGCCTCAGCATTTT.

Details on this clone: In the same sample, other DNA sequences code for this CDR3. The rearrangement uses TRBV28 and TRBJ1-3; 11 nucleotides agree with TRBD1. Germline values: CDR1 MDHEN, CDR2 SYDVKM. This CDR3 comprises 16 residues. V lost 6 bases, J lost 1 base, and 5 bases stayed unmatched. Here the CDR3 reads CASSLGQGASGNTIYF. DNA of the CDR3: TGTGCCAGCAGCCTAGGACAGGGGGCGTCTGGAAACACCATATATTTT.

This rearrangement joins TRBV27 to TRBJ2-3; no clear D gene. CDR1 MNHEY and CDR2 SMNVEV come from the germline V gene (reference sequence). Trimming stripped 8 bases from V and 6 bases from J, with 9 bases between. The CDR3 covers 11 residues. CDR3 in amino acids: CASAVRDTQYF. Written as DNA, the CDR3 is TGTGCCAGCGCGGTTCGTGATACGCAGTATTTT.

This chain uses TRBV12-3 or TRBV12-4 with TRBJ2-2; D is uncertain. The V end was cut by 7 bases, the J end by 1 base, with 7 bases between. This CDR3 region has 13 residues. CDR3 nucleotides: TGTGCCAGCAATGCCAGGAACACCGGGGAGCTGTTTTTT. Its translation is CASNARNTGELFF.

This chain's CDR3 is CASSLSGALTYEQYF. CDR3 nucleotide sequence: TGTGCCAGCAGCTTGAGCGGGGCCCTTACCTACGAGCAGTACTTC. The chain employs TRBV5-8 and TRBJ2-7; 7 nucleotides agree with TRBD2. CDR1 and CDR2 (germline): SGHTS, YDEGEE. With 1 base clipped from V and 2 bases from J, the junction kept 6 bases outside the gene matches. This CDR3 comprises 15 residues.

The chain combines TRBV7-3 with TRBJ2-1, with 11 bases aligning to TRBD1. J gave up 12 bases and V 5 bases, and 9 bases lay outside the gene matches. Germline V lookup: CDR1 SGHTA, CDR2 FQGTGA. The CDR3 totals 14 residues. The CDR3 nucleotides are TGTGCCAGCAGCACGGGGACAGGGGGGAAAGGGCAGTTCTTC. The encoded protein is CASSTGTGGKGQFF.

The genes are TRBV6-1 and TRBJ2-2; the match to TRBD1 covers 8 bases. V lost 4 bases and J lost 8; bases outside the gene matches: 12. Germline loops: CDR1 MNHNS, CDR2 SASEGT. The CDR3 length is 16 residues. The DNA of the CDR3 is TGTGCCAGCAGTGGGGTTCAGGGGGCTCTGAGGGGGGAGCTGTTTTTT. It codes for CASSGVQGALRGELFF.

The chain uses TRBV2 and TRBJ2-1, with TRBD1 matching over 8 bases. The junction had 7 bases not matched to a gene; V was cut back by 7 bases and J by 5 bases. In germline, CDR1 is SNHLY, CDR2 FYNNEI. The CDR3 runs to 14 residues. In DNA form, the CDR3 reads TGTGCCAGCAACCGACAGGGGATCCACAATGAGCAGTTCTTC. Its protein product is CASNRQGIHNEQFF. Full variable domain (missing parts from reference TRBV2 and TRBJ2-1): EPEVTQTPSHQVTQMGQEVILRCVPISNHLYFYWYRQILGQKVEFLVSFYNNEISEKSEIFDDQFSVERPDGSNFTLKIRSTKLEDSAMYFCASNRQGIHNEQFFGPGTRLTVL.

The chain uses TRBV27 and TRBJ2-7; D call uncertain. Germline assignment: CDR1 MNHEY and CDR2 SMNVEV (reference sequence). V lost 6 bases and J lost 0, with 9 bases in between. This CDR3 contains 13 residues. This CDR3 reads CASRPFGSYEQYF. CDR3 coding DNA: TGTGCCAGCAGACCCTTCGGCTCCTACGAGCAGTACTTC.

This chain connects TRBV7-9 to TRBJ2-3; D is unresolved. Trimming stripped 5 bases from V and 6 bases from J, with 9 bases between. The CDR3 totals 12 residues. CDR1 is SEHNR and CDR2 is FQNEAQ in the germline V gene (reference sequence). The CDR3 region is CASSASSDTQYF. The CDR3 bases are TGTGCCAGCAGCGCCTCTAGTGATACGCAGTATTTT.

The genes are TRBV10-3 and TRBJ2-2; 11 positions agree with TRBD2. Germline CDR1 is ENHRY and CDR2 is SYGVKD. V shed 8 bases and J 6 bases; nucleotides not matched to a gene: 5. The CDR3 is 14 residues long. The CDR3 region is CAIAPSGGPGELFF. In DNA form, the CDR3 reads TGTGCCATCGCCCCTAGCGGGGGGCCCGGGGAGCTGTTTTTT.

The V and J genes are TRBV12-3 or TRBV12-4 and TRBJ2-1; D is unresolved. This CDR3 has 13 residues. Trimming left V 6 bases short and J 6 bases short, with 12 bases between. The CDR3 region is CASRPDVGNEQFF. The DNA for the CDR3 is TGTGCCAGCAGACCGGACGTGGGCAATGAGCAGTTCTTC.

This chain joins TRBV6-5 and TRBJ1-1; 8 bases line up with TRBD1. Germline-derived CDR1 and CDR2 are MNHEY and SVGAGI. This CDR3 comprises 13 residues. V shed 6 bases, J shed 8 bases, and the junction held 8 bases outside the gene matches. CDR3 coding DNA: TGTGCCAGCAGCCCCAGGGACAGGCGGGAAGCTTTCTTT. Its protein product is CASSPRDRREAFF.